This passage covers 27 T cell receptor beta chains from one sample sequenced in a study of regulatory T cells in long-lasting Graves disease. The time point is: newly diagnosed GD, antithyroid drugs for less than 3 months. TCR sequences were obtained from RNA taken from PBMCs. Investigators prepared the TCR beta libraries by applying iRepertoire HTBI primers and Arm-PCR of CDR3 regions. From the multiplex PCR reads, TCRdb called clonotypes with MiXCR, one entry per CDR3 protein. The sample yields some 350,000 distinct CDR3 sequences, 15% to 20% seen once. The sample was also reused in another study, on T cells in Graves' hyperthyroidism and ophthalmopathy.

Sequencing used peripheral blood mononuclear cells (PBMCs), obtained at new diagnosis, from a patient treated with antithyroid drugs. Receptors originate from a woman aged 18-29 years with Graves disease.

This clonotype was detected a few times. The CDR3 region is CATSRTYQPQHF. As DNA, the CDR3 is TGTGCCACCAGCAGAACCTATCAGCCCCAGCATTTT. The chain joins TRBV15 to TRBJ1-5; D gene unclear. V lost 2 bases, J lost 5 bases, and 4 bases lay in between. The CDR3 is 12 amino acids. The V gene's germline CDR1 is LNHNV and CDR2 YYDKDF (reference sequence).

At least ten counts were recorded for this clonotype. This chain links TRBV5-1 with TRBJ2-2; TRBD2 matches 7 bases. Germline V gene data show CDR1 as SGHRS and CDR2 as YFSETQ. Trimming removed 3 bases from V and 5 bases from J; junction bases left unmatched: 7. The CDR3 consists of 15 residues. CDR3 region: CASSSRAGSTGELFF. DNA for the CDR3: TGCGCCAGCAGCTCAAGAGCGGGGTCAACCGGGGAGCTGTTTTTT.

This chain joins TRBV30 and TRBJ2-6; D remains ambiguous. The CDR3 length is 14 residues. V was shortened by 0 bases and J by 4 bases, with 7 bases between the two germline ends. In germline, CDR1 is GTSNPN, CDR2 SVGIG (reference sequence). This CDR3 reads CAWSVPQGANVLTF. The CDR3, as DNA: TGTGCCTGGAGTGTCCCCCAGGGGGCCAACGTCCTGACTTTC.

This clonotype was found many times. V gene TRBV2 combines with J gene TRBJ1-2; D remains unclear. Germline CDR1 is SNHLY and CDR2 is FYNNEI. Trimming pared 6 bases from V and 5 bases from J, leaving 10 bases between. The CDR3 spans 12 residues. CDR3 sequence reads: CASSGVSYGYTF. The CDR3 bases are TGTGCCAGCAGCGGAGTCTCTTATGGCTACACCTTC.

The chain links TRBV5-1 to TRBJ2-7, with D unresolved. The CDR3 has 13 amino acids. CDR1 and CDR2 from the germline V gene are SGHRS and YFSETQ. V was shortened by 10 bases and J by 3 bases, with 17 bases between the two germline ends. The CDR3 DNA sequence: TGCGCCTGCATGAGGCCATGGGGCTACGAGCAGTACTTC. It translates to CACMRPWGYEQYF.

The genes are TRBV5-5 and TRBJ1-5; TRBD1 matches 7 bases. The CDR3 is made up of 18 amino acids. Per germline, CDR1 SGHKS and CDR2 YYEKEE (reference sequence). V lost 0 bases to trimming and J lost 0 bases; unmatched junction nucleotides: 9. CDR3 region: CASSLVPGGFYSNQPQHF. As DNA, the CDR3 is TGTGCCAGCAGCTTGGTACCAGGGGGGTTTTATAGCAATCAGCCCCAGCATTTT.

Details on this clonotype: The DNA is left out, because the CDR3 cannot be placed on it with certainty; the CDR3 is given as TCRdb lists it. The rearrangement uses TRBV5-1 and TRBJ2-7; the tabulated D call, TRBD2, remains unverified against the DNA. Looked up from germline, CDR1 is SGHRS and CDR2 is YFSETQ. The length of the CDR3 is 23 amino acids, counting both ends. The CDR3 here is CASTNQTSMYLCATGTSIYEQYF.

J is TRBJ1-4 and V is TRBV9, with TRBD1 matching over 8 bases. Germline CDR1 and CDR2: SGDLS and YYNGEE. J lost 8 bases, V lost 4 bases, and 13 bases had no gene match. The CDR3 runs 16 residues. The CDR3 DNA follows: TGTGCCAGCAGCCCAAGATCAGGGACAGGAGAGGAAAAACTGTTTTTT. Translating it yields CASSPRSGTGEEKLFF. Full variable domain (remainder filled in from reference TRBV9 and TRBJ1-4): DSGVTQTPKHLITATGQRVTLRCSPRSGDLSVYWYQQSLDQGLQFLIQYYNGEERAKGNILERFSAQQFPDLHSELNLSSLELGDSALYFCASSPRSGTGEEKLFFGSGTQLSVL.

This clonotype was recorded many times. The J gene is TRBJ2-3, the V gene TRBV20-1; a possible D gene is TRBD2 (7 bases). Trimming shortened V by 2 bases and J by 4 bases, and 13 bases separated the two germline ends. The CDR3 loop spans 14 amino acids. The germline V gene has CDR1 DFQATT and CDR2 SNEGSKA (reference sequence). The CDR3 loop reads CSARLGGGADTQYF. The DNA for the CDR3 is TGCAGTGCTAGATTGGGGGGGGGCGCAGATACGCAGTATTTT.

This clonotype has a count of ten or more. The V and J genes are TRBV7-2 and TRBJ2-1, with D hard to call. The CDR3 is made up of 13 amino acids. Trimming took 0 bases from V and 2 from J, leaving 2 bases between them. The germline V gene encodes CDR1 SGHTA and CDR2 FQGNSA. CDR3 amino acids: CASSLAPYNEQFF. Here the CDR3 DNA reads TGTGCCAGCAGCTTAGCCCCCTACAATGAGCAGTTCTTC.

The V call is TRBV3-1, the J call TRBJ1-6; D remains unclear. Trimming pared 0 bases from V and 11 bases from J, leaving 11 bases between. This CDR3 comprises 14 residues. Germline V gene sequence: CDR1 LGHDT, CDR2 YNNKEL (reference sequence). CDR3 sequence (DNA): TGTGCCAGCAGCCAAGATCTGGTTTTGACACCCCTCCACTTT. Protein product: CASSQDLVLTPLHF.

The V and J genes are TRBV7-6 and TRBJ2-3; D gene ambiguous. Trimming took off 7 bases at V and 0 bases at J, with 14 bases between the two ends. The CDR3 covers 15 residues. The germline CDR1 and CDR2 sequences are SGHVS and FNYEAQ. The CDR3 bases are TGTGCCAGCACCCTAGTACCTGGCAGCACAGATACGCAGTATTTT. This encodes CASTLVPGSTDTQYF.

This chain links TRBV13 with TRBJ1-1, with 11 bases matching TRBD1. Per germline, CDR1 PRHDT and CDR2 FYEKMQ (reference sequence). Trimming cost V 5 bases and J 5 bases; bases outside gene matches: 7. This CDR3 is built from 15 residues. The CDR3 loop reads CASSRGQGAETEAFF. The CDR3 DNA is TGTGCCAGCAGCCGCGGACAGGGGGCAGAAACTGAAGCTTTCTTT.

Of note for this clonotype: The junction shows a germline mismatch at one end, possibly a read error. V is TRBV5-1 and J is TRBJ1-1, with 8 positions matching TRBD1. The germline gives CDR1 SGHRS, CDR2 YFSETQ. The CDR3 totals 15 residues. CDR3 in amino acids: CASGLRQGSRTEAFF. DNA for the CDR3: TGCGCCAGCGGCTTGAGACAGGGGTCTCGCACTGAAGCTTTCTTT.

About this clonotype itself: A much larger clone sits a single nucleotide away, making a read error possible. V usage is TRBV5-1 and J usage is TRBJ2-2; D assignment may be TRBD1 or TRBD2 (5 bases each). Germline-derived CDR1 and CDR2 are SGHRS and YFSETQ. This CDR3 region has 15 residues. CDR3 loop: CASSFRGQNTGEPFF. DNA for the CDR3: TGCGCCAGCAGCTTTAGGGGCCAGAACACCGGGGAGCCGTTTTTT.

The chain links TRBV5-1 to TRBJ1-6; D remains unclear. Trimming shortened V by 4 bases and J by 10 bases, and 12 bases separated the two germline ends. The V gene's germline CDR1 is SGHRS and CDR2 YFSETQ. CDR3 length: 13 amino acids. The CDR3 coding sequence is TGCGCCAGCAGCCCTAGACACGGATCACCCCTCCACTTT. It yields the protein CASSPRHGSPLHF.

This clonotype was seen many times. The rearrangement links TRBV20-1 to TRBJ2-7, with D unclear. The CDR3 length is 11 residues. Germline V gene sequence: CDR1 DFQATT, CDR2 SNEGSKA (reference sequence). V lost 6 bases to trimming and J lost 2 bases, with 8 bases between them. As DNA, the CDR3 is TGCAGTGCCCCAATACCCTACGAGCAGTACTTC. Its translation: CSAPIPYEQYF.

This clonotype has ten or more counts. The chain employs TRBV6-1 and TRBJ2-7; TRBD1 matches at 10 bases. Germline CDR1 MNHNS, CDR2 SASEGT. V lost 8 bases to trimming and J lost 1 base; unmatched junction nucleotides: 5. The CDR3 has 14 residues. CDR3 bases: TGTGCCAGCCGAAGGGGACAGGGGTCCTACGAGCAGTACTTC. It translates to CASRRGQGSYEQYF.

This clonotype was detected only a few times. The V gene is TRBV4-2, the J gene TRBJ2-7, with D tentatively TRBD1 (5 bases). V dropped 4 bases and J dropped 4 bases, with 17 bases sitting between them. Germline V CDR1 and CDR2: LGHNA, YNFKEQ. This CDR3 comprises 15 residues. Here the CDR3 reads CASSPIGAGSYEQYF. The CDR3, as DNA: TGTGCCAGCAGCCCTATTGGGGCTGGTTCTTACGAGCAGTACTTC.

The chain uses TRBV6-1 and TRBJ1-5, with TRBD1 matching over 10 bases. The CDR3 extends over 15 amino acids. With 3 bases clipped from V and 6 bases from J, the junction kept 5 bases outside the gene matches. Germline CDR1 reads MNHNS; CDR2 reads SASEGT. The CDR3 protein is CASSDGTGAGQPQHF. In DNA, the CDR3 is TGTGCCAGCAGTGACGGGACAGGGGCAGGTCAGCCCCAGCATTTT.

The table lists this clonotype with many counts. This sequence joins TRBV3-1 and TRBJ2-1; weak D call: TRBD2 (5 bases). V shed 3 bases and J shed 9 bases, with 18 bases lying between them. The CDR3 consists of 15 residues. The germline V gene encodes CDR1 LGHDT and CDR2 YNNKEL (reference sequence). As DNA, the CDR3 is TGTGCCAGCAGCCACGATGTTAGTGAGGGAGTTGAGCAGTTCTTC. Protein sequence: CASSHDVSEGVEQFF.

Ten or more counts support this clonotype. This sequence joins TRBV2 and TRBJ2-1; D is uncertain. Germline loops: CDR1 SNHLY, CDR2 FYNNEI. Trimming removed 7 bases at V and 0 bases at J, with 13 bases between. This CDR3 is 15 amino acids long. DNA for the CDR3: TGTGCCAGCATTCCTTCTAGTAGCTCCTACAATGAGCAGTTCTTC. Protein product: CASIPSSSSYNEQFF.

This clonotype appeared many times. The chain carries TRBV30 and TRBJ1-6; 8 positions agree with TRBD1. This CDR3 region has 17 residues. CDR1 and CDR2 (germline): GTSNPN, SVGIG (reference sequence). V lost 0 bases and J lost 7; bases outside the gene matches: 11. The CDR3 here is CAWSVPLRRDRNSPLHF. The CDR3 nucleotides are TGTGCCTGGAGTGTACCTCTTCGTCGGGACAGGAATTCACCCCTCCACTTT. The full variable domain, its missing parts supplied by reference TRBV30 and TRBJ1-6, is SQTIHQWPATLVQPVGSPLSLECTVEGTSNPNLYWYRQAAGRGLQLLFYSVGIGQISSEVPQNLSASRPQDRQFILSSKKLLLSDSGFYLCAWSVPLRRDRNSPLHFGNGTRLTVT.

This clonotype has a count of ten or more. The genes are TRBV11-2 and TRBJ1-2; maybe TRBD1 (6 bases). With 0 bases removed from V and 2 bases from J, the gap between germline ends came to 22 bases. Germline CDR1 SGHAT, CDR2 FQNNGV. The CDR3 is made up of 19 amino acids. The CDR3 region has the DNA TGTGCCAGCAGCTTAGAACCCACGCGTTACAGGGCCGAAAACTATGGCTACACCTTC. Its protein is CASSLEPTRYRAENYGYTF.

Ten or more counts support this clonotype. This chain links TRBV18 with TRBJ1-1; D gene ambiguous. The CDR3 runs 14 residues. Germline CDR1 KGHSH, CDR2 LQKENI. The V end lost 1 base, the J end lost 1 base, and 7 bases lay between the germline ends. In nucleotides, the CDR3 is TGTGCCAGCTCACCACTATCGGAGAACACTGAAGCTTTCTTT. Its translation is CASSPLSENTEAFF.

In DNA, the CDR3 is TGTGCCAGCACCCTTCGGGGGGGGGGGCCAGAGAATGAGCAGTTCTTC. Protein product: CASTLRGGGPENEQFF. This sequence joins TRBV4-2 and TRBJ2-1, with 8 bases that match TRBD2. Trimming cost V 7 bases and J 7 bases; bases outside gene matches: 15. Germline CDR1 LGHNA, CDR2 YNFKEQ. The CDR3 extends over 16 amino acids.

This clonotype was detected only a few times. V is TRBV30 and J is TRBJ1-3; tentative D call: TRBD1 (5 bases). Germline CDR1 is GTSNPN and CDR2 is SVGIG (reference sequence). Trimming took off 5 bases at V and 1 base at J, with 9 bases between the two ends. The CDR3 is 13 amino acids. In nucleotides, the CDR3 is TGTGCCTGGGATGGGGGTTCTGGAAACACCATATATTTT. Translating gives CAWDGGSGNTIYF.